This is a list of T cell receptor beta chains from one sample in a study of blood T cell repertoires in COVID-19. The repertoire was sequenced with immunoSEQ multiplex PCR; TCRdb's copy has only in-frame clones and lacks some. The sample holds more than 250,000 clones; approximately 89% are singletons and the top ten take approximately 2.4%. Sequenced material: PBMCs or T cells enriched from blood (not recorded which). These receptors were taken from a woman younger than 30 who had recovered from COVID-19. The CDR3 runs from the conserved cysteine through the conserved F or W. Each record gives: V gene, D gene, clone size, J gene, CDR3 protein, CDR3 DNA. A D gene is named only where the DNA matches it firmly. A row's size may be missing; if present it is once, few, many or a size class.

TRBV15	.	.	TRBJ1-1	CATSRALTGSNTEAFF	TGTGCCACCAGCAGGGCCCTGACAGGCTCGAACACTGAAGCTTTCTTT
TRBV15	.	once	TRBJ1-6	CATSRGGGGSFNSPLHF	TGTGCCACCAGCAGAGGGGGAGGGGGTTCCTTTAATTCACCCCTCCACTTT
TRBV18	TRBD1	.	TRBJ2-7	CASSPRDRVNPYEQYF	TGTGCCAGCTCACCACGGGACAGGGTAAACCCCTACGAGCAGTACTTC
TRBV7-6	.	.	TRBJ2-2	CASSTTAAGELFF	TGTGCCAGCAGTACGACCGCGGCCGGGGAGCTGTTTTTT
TRBV5-1	TRBD2	.	TRBJ2-1	CASSASGRGYNEQFF	TGCGCCAGCAGCGCCAGCGGGAGGGGCTACAATGAGCAGTTCTTC
TRBV4-3	.	.	TRBJ2-2	CASSAGPNTGELFF	TGCGCCAGCAGCGCAGGCCCGAACACCGGGGAGCTGTTTTTT
TRBV4-1	.	.	TRBJ1-1	CASSQDPVMNTEAFF	TGCGCCAGCAGCCAAGATCCGGTCATGAACACTGAAGCTTTCTTT
TRBV5-6	TRBD2	.	TRBJ2-1	CASSLRGGLFGNEQFF	TGTGCCAGCAGCTTGCGGGGAGGGCTGTTCGGGAATGAGCAGTTCTTC
TRBV5-6	.	.	TRBJ1-5	CASSRESQSPQHF	TGTGCCAGCAGCCGGGAAAGCCAATCGCCCCAGCATTTT
TRBV2	.	.	TRBJ1-2	CAISLGTPSIYGYTF	TGTGCCATCTCGTTGGGGACACCGAGTATCTATGGCTACACCTTC
TRBV10-3	TRBD1	.	TRBJ1-1	CAISGSGGGAEAFF	TGTGCCATCAGCGGATCAGGGGGCGGTGCTGAAGCTTTCTTT
TRBV4-3	TRBD1	few	TRBJ1-2	CASSQDTLRGQAVGYTF	TGCGCCAGCAGCCAAGATACGTTGCGAGGACAGGCTGTGGGCTACACCTTC
TRBV7-3	.	.	TRBJ2-3	CASSLRGTPRTQYF	TGTGCCAGCAGCTTAAGGGGGACTCCCCGAACGCAGTATTTT
TRBV7-2	TRBD2	.	TRBJ2-2	CASSLFATSGRLNTGELFF	TGTGCCAGCAGCTTATTCGCGACTAGCGGGAGGTTGAACACCGGGGAGCTGTTTTTT
TRBV4-1	TRBD2	.	TRBJ2-7	CASSHVSGRNPYEQYF	TGCGCCAGCAGCCATGTCAGCGGGAGGAATCCCTACGAGCAGTACTTC
TRBV6-6	.	.	TRBJ2-5	CASSYGGVDRETQYF	TGTGCCAGCAGTTACGGGGGAGTAGACAGGGAGACCCAGTACTTC
TRBV7-9	.	.	TRBJ1-4	CASSLEGQGDEKLFF	TGTGCCAGCAGCTTAGAAGGGCAGGGCGATGAAAAACTGTTTTTT
TRBV9	TRBD2	.	TRBJ2-1	CASSVGAGSYNEQFF	TGTGCCAGCAGCGTAGGAGCGGGATCCTACAATGAGCAGTTCTTC
TRBV27	.	.	TRBJ1-2	CASSLGSHGYTF	TGTGCCAGCAGTTTAGGTAGCCATGGCTACACCTTC
TRBV9	TRBD2	.	TRBJ2-1	CASSRLAGSSYNEQFF	TGTGCCAGCAGCCGACTAGCTGGGAGCTCCTACAATGAGCAGTTCTTC
TRBV7-2	TRBD2	once	TRBJ2-1	CASSTRTSGGVSYNEQFF	TGTGCCAGCAGCACCCGGACTAGCGGGGGTGTCAGCTACAATGAGCAGTTCTTC
TRBV7-2	TRBD2	.	TRBJ2-3	CASSLLAGGPDTQYF	TGTGCCAGCAGCTTACTAGCGGGGGGCCCAGATACGCAGTATTTT
TRBV10-3	TRBD1	.	TRBJ1-1	CAIKAGGLNTEAFF	TGTGCCATCAAAGCAGGGGGATTAAACACTGAAGCTTTCTTT
TRBV11-3	TRBD1	.	TRBJ1-4	CASSFSGTGPNEKLFF	TGTGCCAGCAGCTTCTCAGGGACAGGACCTAATGAAAAACTGTTTTTT
TRBV15	TRBD1	.	TRBJ1-4	CATSSDTGGAEKLFF	TGTGCCACCAGCAGTGACACAGGGGGCGCCGAAAAACTGTTTTTT
TRBV6-2/TRBV6-3	TRBD1	once	TRBJ2-2	CASSATGDTGELFF	TGTGCCAGCAGTGCGACAGGGGACACCGGGGAGCTGTTTTTT
TRBV4-2	TRBD2	.	TRBJ2-1	CASSQETLAGGLYNEQFF	TGTGCCAGCAGCCAAGAAACCCTTGCGGGAGGCCTCTACAATGAGCAGTTCTTC
TRBV19	.	.	TRBJ2-3	CASSARGAGSGRGTSTDTQYF	TGTGCCAGTAGTGCACGTGGGGCAGGGTCAGGGCGGGGAACTAGCACAGATACGCAGTATTTT
TRBV27	TRBD1	.	TRBJ1-1	CASSKLRQGARNTEAFF	TGTGCCAGCAGCAAACTGAGACAGGGGGCCAGGAACACTGAAGCTTTCTTT
TRBV4-1	.	.	TRBJ2-5	CASSQVASQETQYF	TGCGCCAGCAGCCAAGTTGCCAGCCAAGAGACCCAGTACTTC
TRBV9	TRBD1	once	TRBJ1-2	CASSVGQGSGYTF	TGTGCCAGCAGCGTGGGACAGGGAAGCGGCTACACCTTC
TRBV27	TRBD2	.	TRBJ2-7	CASRHRTSDTYEQYF	TGTGCCAGCAGGCACAGGACTAGCGACACCTACGAGCAGTACTTC
TRBV10-3	TRBD1	.	TRBJ1-2	CAIGSGQEGGYTF	TGTGCCATCGGGTCGGGACAGGAGGGTGGCTACACCTTC
TRBV3-1/TRBV3-2	TRBD2	.	TRBJ2-7	CASSPTSGTYYEQYF	TGTGCCAGCAGTCCGACTAGCGGGACATACTACGAGCAGTACTTC
TRBV24-1	.	.	TRBJ1-1	CATIYRALNTEAFF	TGTGCCACCATCTACAGGGCCTTGAACACTGAAGCTTTCTTT
TRBV5-5	.	.	TRBJ1-2	CASSLVVSRGIHGYTF	TGTGCCAGCAGCTTGGTAGTATCCCGGGGGATCCATGGCTACACCTTC
TRBV4-1	.	few	TRBJ1-2	CASSQDSGSLYGYTF	TGCGCCAGCAGCCAAGATTCAGGGTCGCTTTATGGCTACACCTTC
TRBV5-1	.	.	TRBJ2-7	CASSAPTLASNYEQYF	TGCGCCAGCAGCGCCCCTACGCTAGCGTCAAACTACGAGCAGTACTTC
TRBV18	TRBD1	few	TRBJ1-2	CASSTETGTGGRGSGYTF	TGTGCCAGCTCAACGGAAACCGGGACAGGGGGACGGGGTTCTGGCTACACCTTC
TRBV3-1/TRBV3-2	.	few	TRBJ1-6	CASSQSRGYSPLHF	TGTGCCAGCAGCCAAAGCAGGGGATATTCACCCCTCCACTTT
TRBV30	.	.	TRBJ1-5	CAWTNDRDKLYSNQPQHF	TGTGCCTGGACCAACGACCGGGACAAACTATATAGCAATCAGCCCCAGCATTTT
TRBV4-1	.	.	TRBJ1-1	CASSQLTVNTEAFF	TGCGCCAGCAGCCAGCTGACAGTGAACACTGAAGCTTTCTTT
TRBV5-6	.	.	TRBJ1-3	CASSLGQGNTIYF	TGTGCCAGCAGCTTGGGACAGGGAAACACCATATATTTT
TRBV19	.	.	TRBJ1-1	CASSYSPGAEAFF	TGTGCCAGTAGCTATAGCCCAGGGGCTGAAGCTTTCTTT
TRBV5-1	.	.	TRBJ1-1	CASSSVDRTNTEAFF	TGCGCCAGCAGCTCCGTGGACAGAACGAACACTGAAGCTTTCTTT
TRBV30	.	once	TRBJ1-5	CAWGPESNQPQHF	TGTGCCTGGGGCCCGGAGAGCAATCAGCCCCAGCATTTT
TRBV11-2	.	.	TRBJ1-4	CASRGAFLEKLFF	TGTGCCAGCAGGGGGGCTTTCCTGGAAAAACTGTTTTTT
TRBV2	.	.	TRBJ2-1	CASSRTGGDEQFF	TGTGCCAGCAGTCGAACAGGGGGGGATGAGCAGTTCTTC
TRBV19	TRBD1	once	TRBJ2-2	CASTSSGTGAGELFF	TGTGCCAGTACCTCCTCCGGGACAGGGGCCGGGGAGCTGTTTTTT
TRBV6-5	.	.	TRBJ2-2	CASSYSRGKKAGELFF	TGTGCCAGCAGTTACTCGAGGGGGAAGAAGGCCGGGGAGCTGTTTTTT
TRBV5-1	TRBD1	.	TRBJ1-1	CASSLEGQDTEAFF	TGCGCCAGCAGCTTGGAGGGACAGGACACTGAAGCTTTCTTT